This entry is about one T cell receptor (beta chain). These data belong to a study of blood T cell repertoires in COVID-19. Overall study context: The origin of the acute and convalescent COVID-19 samples was the United States, Italy and Spain. The cDNA or gDNA used as material had been derived from T cells, B-cell-depleted T cells, or PBMCs.

V lost 4 bases to trimming and J lost 6 bases; unmatched junction nucleotides: 1. Germline V lookup: CDR1 SGHNT, CDR2 YENEEA. The CDR3 loop spans 13 amino acids. Original handling: Amplified reference gene primers provided the basis for estimating nucleated cell counts. Some clones are missing from TCRdb's copy, which holds only in-frame ones; the method was immunoSEQ multiplex PCR. Clone size and the V and J calls come from that table; the DNA yielded D and trimming. This sample has around 230,000 clones, with about four fifths found just once. Sample: peripheral blood. This clonotype was obtained from a woman in her forties with active or convalescent COVID-19. This chain connects TRBV11-3 to TRBJ2-1; 9 positions agree with TRBD1. The CDR3 sequence is CASSSDRGNEQFF. CDR3 in DNA: TGTGCCAGCAGCTCGGACAGGGGCAATGAGCAGTTCTTC.